This T cell receptor (beta chain) was sequenced during a study of response to subunit inactivated influenza vaccine. Germline V CDR1 and CDR2: DFQATT, SNEGSKA (reference sequence). The CDR3 totals 14 residues. V lost 3 bases to trimming and J lost 0 bases, with 9 bases between them. TCRdb redid the calling of the RT-PCR reads with MiXCR, one entry per CDR3 protein. The table lists approximately 520,000 distinct CDR3 sequences, about 25% of them singletons. Points on this clonotype: What it binds is not known.

General observations from the study: Researchers suggested that each seasonal influenza vaccination recruits few new T cells.

This TCR came from a man aged 45 to 65 who received an inactivated influenza vaccine. The material was CD4+ T cells sorted from PBMCs, obtained around 5 days after vaccination. The gene calls are TRBV20-1 and TRBJ1-5; possible D gene TRBD1, 5 bases. The CDR3 loop is CSASPDSSNQPQHF. In DNA form, the CDR3 reads TGCAGTGCTAGCCCCGACAGTAGCAATCAGCCCCAGCATTTT.